The 20 T cell receptor beta chains presented below share a single source sample, sequenced in a study of blood T cell repertoires in COVID-19. Sequencing was performed with immunoSEQ multiplex PCR; in TCRdb, only in-frame clones are kept and a portion is missing. The sample records about 64,000 clones, more than 65% being singletons. Sequenced material: peripheral blood. These TCRs come from a woman aged 55-70 years with acute or convalescent COVID-19.

The V and J genes are TRBV9 and TRBJ2-2, with D unresolved. Trimming took off 0 bases at V and 5 bases at J, with 5 bases between the two ends. The CDR3 covers 13 residues. Germline CDR1 SGDLS, CDR2 YYNGEE. CDR3 bases: TGTGCCAGCAGCGTAGTTCAGACCGGGGAGCTGTTTTTT. Its protein is CASSVVQTGELFF.

The chain carries TRBV19 and TRBJ1-5; D is perhaps TRBD1 (6 bases). The germline V and J ends were trimmed by 2 bases and 7 bases, with 15 bases remaining between them. The CDR3 spans 15 residues. Germline assignment: CDR1 LNHDA and CDR2 SQIVND (reference sequence). The CDR3 sequence is CASSILAGVGQPQHF. The CDR3 DNA reads as TGTGCCAGTAGTATACTGGCAGGGGTAGGGCAGCCCCAGCATTTT. Drawing the rest from reference TRBV19 and TRBJ1-5, the complete variable domain is DGGITQSPKYLFRKEGQNVTLSCEQNLNHDAMYWYRQDPGQGLRLIYYSQIVNDFQKGDIAEGYSVSREKKESFPLTVTSAQKNPTAFYLCASSILAGVGQPQHFGDGTRLSIL.

This sequence joins TRBV7-8 and TRBJ2-3; maybe TRBD2 (7 bases). Trimming took 5 bases from V and 1 from J, leaving 13 bases between them. CDR3 length equals 15 residues. Germline CDR1 and CDR2: SGHVS and FQNEAQ. The CDR3: CASSLGGLRTDTQYF. As DNA, the CDR3 is TGTGCCAGCAGCCTGGGGGGGCTCCGCACAGATACGCAGTATTTT.

The chain joins TRBV7-2 to TRBJ1-5; TRBD1 matches 9 bases. CDR1 is SGHTA, CDR2 FQGNSA, per germline. The CDR3 is 14 amino acids. J gave up 7 bases and V 4 bases, and 5 bases lay outside the gene matches. CDR3 amino acids: CASSSPGQGQPQHF. The CDR3 DNA reads TGTGCCAGCAGCTCCCCGGGACAGGGCCAGCCCCAGCATTTT. The full variable domain, completed using reference TRBV7-2 and TRBJ1-5, is GAGVSQSPSNKVTEKGKDVELRCDPISGHTALYWYRQSLGQGLEFLIYFQGNSAPDKSGLPSDRFSAERTGGSVSTLTIQRTQQEDSAVYLCASSSPGQGQPQHFGDGTRLSIL.

V and J are TRBV6-5 and TRBJ1-1; D is unclear. The V gene's germline CDR1 is MNHEY and CDR2 SVGAGI. The ends were cut back, 10 bases at V and 1 base at J, with 16 bases in the middle. This CDR3 has 14 amino acids. CDR3 residues: CATREVVPNTEAFF. The DNA of the CDR3 is TGTGCCACCAGAGAGGTGGTACCGAACACTGAAGCTTTCTTT.

CDR3 DNA: TGTGCCTGGGGTGGCGGGGGGGCCGGAGAGACCCAGTACTTC. It encodes CAWGGGGAGETQYF. J is TRBJ2-5 and V is TRBV30, with 9 nucleotides matching TRBD2. CDR3 size: 14 residues. Germline values: CDR1 GTSNPN, CDR2 SVGIG (reference sequence). Trimming at V came to 5 bases and at J to 4 bases, leaving 8 bases not matched to a gene.

The genes are TRBV19 and TRBJ1-2, with a possible D match to TRBD1 (5 bases). The ends were cut back, 10 bases at V and 7 bases at J, with 16 bases in the middle. The CDR3 covers 12 residues. Germline assignment: CDR1 LNHDA and CDR2 SQIVND (reference sequence). The CDR3 DNA is TGTGCCACGGAACAGGAGGGAGGTGGCTACACCTTC. Translated, it gives CATEQEGGGYTF.

The chain is built from TRBV7-6 and TRBJ1-1; the match to TRBD1 covers 7 bases. This CDR3 region has 17 residues. V lost 2 bases, J lost 0 bases, and 9 bases stayed unmatched. CDR1 SGHVS and CDR2 FNYEAQ come from the germline V gene. The CDR3 sequence is CASSLTSGQLLNTEAFF. CDR3 nucleotides: TGTGCCAGCAGCTTAACATCGGGACAGCTATTGAACACTGAAGCTTTCTTT.

The chain carries TRBV6-5 and TRBJ1-5, with D possibly TRBD1 on 6 matching bases. With 0 bases removed from V and 6 bases from J, the gap between germline ends came to 12 bases. The CDR3 consists of 15 residues. Germline CDR1 MNHEY, CDR2 SVGAGI. Written as DNA, the CDR3 is TGTGCCAGCAGTTACTCAGGCAGGGGAAGTCAGCCCCAGCATTTT. Translated, it gives CASSYSGRGSQPQHF.

Notes on this clone: The DNA is omitted, as the CDR3 cannot be located on it reliably, and the CDR3 follows TCRdb's listing. This chain connects TRBV6-2 or TRBV6-3 to TRBJ1-1. The germline V gene has CDR1 MNHEY and CDR2 SVGEGT. The CDR3 has 16 residues if both end residues are counted. CDR3 sequence reads: CASSSSRGQGITEAFF.

The chain links TRBV27 to TRBJ2-7; D not certain. V was pared by 2 bases and J by 12 bases, with 20 bases between. Germline CDR1 is MNHEY and CDR2 is SMNVEV (reference sequence). This CDR3 contains 14 residues. The CDR3 nucleotides read TGTGCCAGCAGTTTACGTGTAGAGAGTAGCCGGTGGTACTTC. Protein: CASSLRVESSRWYF.

The chain couples TRBV2 to TRBJ2-7; possibly TRBD1 for D (6 bases). This CDR3 has 15 amino acids. Germline lookup yields CDR1 SNHLY and CDR2 FYNNEI. V was shortened by 7 bases and J by 2 bases, with 18 bases between the two germline ends. The CDR3 nucleotides read TGTGCCAGCACTCCCAGGGGCCAAATTACCTACGAGCAGTACTTC. As protein: CASTPRGQITYEQYF.

The chain has TRBV6-6 and TRBJ2-7; tentatively, D is TRBD2 (7 bases). The CDR3 is 15 amino acids. Germline values: CDR1 MNHNY, CDR2 SVGAGI (reference sequence). The V gene lost 6 bases and the J gene lost 6 bases, with 21 bases spanning the gap. CDR3 sequence: CASRTLSGGGLEQYF. CDR3 nucleotides: TGTGCCAGCAGAACCCTATCGGGGGGCGGACTCGAGCAGTACTTC.

This chain joins TRBV18 and TRBJ1-3; no reliable D call. The CDR3 sequence is 15 residues long. Per the germline V gene, CDR1 is KGHSH and CDR2 is LQKENI. The V gene lost 3 bases and the J gene lost 1 base, with 10 bases spanning the gap. Here the CDR3 reads CASSPPGISGNTIYF. CDR3 bases: TGTGCCAGCTCACCCCCCGGGATATCTGGAAACACCATATATTTT.

The chain couples TRBV10-3 to TRBJ1-1, with D hard to call. The CDR3 runs to 12 residues. Germline V lookup: CDR1 ENHRY, CDR2 SYGVKD. Deletions cut 3 bases from V and 6 bases from J, with 8 bases between. The CDR3, as DNA: TGTGCCATCAGTGAAGGAACAGCTGAAGCTTTCTTT. Amino acids: CAISEGTAEAFF.

J is TRBJ2-7 and V is TRBV7-3, with 8 bases that match TRBD1. This CDR3 region has 16 residues. Looked up from germline, CDR1 is SGHTA and CDR2 is FQGTGA. The J segment lost 2 bases and the V segment lost 2 bases, leaving 8 bases of the junction unmatched. The CDR3 DNA reads as TGTGCCAGCAGCTTAGCCCCGACAGGGGCCCCCTACGAGCAGTACTTC. Translation gives CASSLAPTGAPYEQYF.

V gene TRBV4-1 combines with J gene TRBJ1-5; 7 bases are shared with TRBD1. Germline V gives CDR1 MGHRA, CDR2 YSYEKL. The J segment lost 3 bases and the V segment lost 2 bases, leaving 4 bases of the junction unmatched. This CDR3 is 15 amino acids long. CDR3 coding DNA: TGCGCCAGCAGCCAACCTACAGGGGTCAATCAGCCCCAGCATTTT. Encoded protein: CASSQPTGVNQPQHF.

This clone was counted a few times. The rearrangement links TRBV19 to TRBJ2-6; TRBD1 matches at 10 bases. V shed 9 bases and J 2 bases; nucleotides not matched to a gene: 10. CDR1 and CDR2 (germline): LNHDA, SQIVND (reference sequence). The CDR3 has 17 residues. The CDR3 DNA is TGTGCCAGAGAAGCCGGGACAGGGGATCCTGGGGCCAACGTCCTGACTTTC. It specifies CAREAGTGDPGANVLTF.

The chain carries TRBV7-6 and TRBJ1-6; 7 nucleotides match TRBD1. The CDR3 contains 15 residues. The ends lost 5 bases at V and 5 bases at J; junction bases unmatched: 6. Germline CDR1 is SGHVS and CDR2 is FNYEAQ. The CDR3 sequence is CASSRTGTDNSPLHF. CDR3 nucleotides: TGTGCCAGCAGCCGGACCGGGACAGATAATTCACCCCTCCACTTT.

V usage is TRBV18 and J usage is TRBJ2-7, with 8 positions matching TRBD2. CDR3 length: 15 amino acids. Trimming cost V 4 bases and J 0 bases; bases outside gene matches: 5. From germline, CDR1 is KGHSH and CDR2 LQKENI. CDR3 sequence (DNA): TGTGCCAGCTCACGCACCGGGACTAGCTCCTACGAGCAGTACTTC. Translating it yields CASSRTGTSSYEQYF. Based on the CDR3 plus reference TRBV18 and TRBJ2-7, the full variable domain is NAGVMQNPRHLVRRRGQEARLRCSPMKGHSHVYWYRQLPEEGLKFMVYLQKENIIDESGMPKERFSAEFPKEGPSILRIQQVVRGDSAAYFCASSRTGTSSYEQYFGPGTRLTVT.